The 6 T cell receptor beta chains below all came from one sample that was sequenced in a study of control samples from healthy donors and cancer patients. Using immunoSEQ multiplex PCR, the repertoire was profiled, and TCRdb retains in-frame clones only, with some absent. There are about 130,000 clones in the sample; more than 85% occur only once, and around 2% lies in the top ten. The sequencing sample was made of blood. The receptors shown here come from a man aged 18 to 29 in good health.

This clone appeared once. The chain carries TRBV9 and TRBJ2-3; D is unclear. V was trimmed by 10 bases and J by 5 bases, leaving 11 bases between them. This CDR3 has 11 amino acids. Germline V lookup: CDR1 SGDLS, CDR2 YYNGEE. This CDR3 is CACGDGDTQYF. Written as DNA, the CDR3 is TGTGCCTGTGGGGATGGAGATACGCAGTATTTT.

J is TRBJ2-1 and V is TRBV24-1, with D perhaps being TRBD1 or TRBD2 (5 bases each). Germline V gives CDR1 KGHDR, CDR2 SFDVKD. The V end lost 2 bases, the J end lost 2 bases, and 12 bases lay between the germline ends. The CDR3 extends over 16 amino acids. DNA for the CDR3: TGTGCCACCAGTGATTCTCGGGGCGCTGCCTACAATGAGCAGTTCTTC. Protein: CATSDSRGAAYNEQFF.

The V call is TRBV30, the J call TRBJ2-5, with 9 bases that match TRBD1. Germline CDR1 and CDR2: GTSNPN and SVGIG (reference sequence). CDR3 length equals 15 residues. With V trimmed by 3 bases and J by 4 bases, 9 bases remained unmatched. The CDR3 region is CAWSVTTGGSETQYF. The CDR3 nucleotides are TGTGCCTGGAGCGTTACGACAGGGGGTTCAGAGACCCAGTACTTC.

This chain links TRBV15 with TRBJ2-3; TRBD2 matches at 8 bases. The V gene end was trimmed by 0 bases and the J gene end by 13 bases; junction bases not matched to a gene: 12. The CDR3 consists of 15 residues. The V gene's germline CDR1 is LNHNV and CDR2 YYDKDF (reference sequence). Written as DNA, the CDR3 is TGTGCCACCAGCAGAGAAGCGGGAGTCGTTTACTTTAAGTATTTT. Protein: CATSREAGVVYFKYF.

This clone was seen just once. The chain combines TRBV2 with TRBJ2-5; 8 bases are a match to TRBD2. The germline V gene encodes CDR1 SNHLY and CDR2 FYNNEI. CDR3 size: 19 residues. The V and J ends lost 5 bases and 0 bases, in that order; junction bases with no gene match: 17. The CDR3 spells CASSTLLGGSGGYQETQYF. DNA for the CDR3: TGTGCCAGCAGTACTCTATTAGGGGGGAGCGGGGGATACCAAGAGACCCAGTACTTC. Drawing the rest from reference TRBV2 and TRBJ2-5, the complete variable domain is EPEVTQTPSHQVTQMGQEVILRCVPISNHLYFYWYRQILGQKVEFLVSFYNNEISEKSEIFDDQFSVERPDGSNFTLKIRSTKLEDSAMYFCASSTLLGGSGGYQETQYFGPGTRLLVL.

The gene calls are TRBV5-1 and TRBJ1-2, with D possibly matching TRBD1 (6 bases). V gave up 4 bases and J gave up 4 bases, with 17 bases separating them. Per the germline V gene, CDR1 is SGHRS and CDR2 is YFSETQ. The CDR3 contains 15 residues. The CDR3: CASSNNGGSAYGYTF. The CDR3 DNA is TGCGCCAGCAGCAACAACGGGGGCTCGGCCTATGGCTACACCTTC.